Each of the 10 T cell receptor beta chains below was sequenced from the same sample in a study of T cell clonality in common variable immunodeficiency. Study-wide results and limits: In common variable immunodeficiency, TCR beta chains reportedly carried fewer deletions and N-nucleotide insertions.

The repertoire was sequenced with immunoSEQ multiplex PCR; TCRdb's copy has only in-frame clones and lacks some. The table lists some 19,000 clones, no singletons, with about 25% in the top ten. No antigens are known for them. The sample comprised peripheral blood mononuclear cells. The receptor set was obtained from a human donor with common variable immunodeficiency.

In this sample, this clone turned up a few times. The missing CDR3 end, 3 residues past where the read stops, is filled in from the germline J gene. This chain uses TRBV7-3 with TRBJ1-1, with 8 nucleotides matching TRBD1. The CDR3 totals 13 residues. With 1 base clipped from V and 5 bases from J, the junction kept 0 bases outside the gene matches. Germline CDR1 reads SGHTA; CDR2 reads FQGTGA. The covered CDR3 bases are TGTGCCAGCAGCTTAAACAGGGGGACTGAA. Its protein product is CASSLNRGTE. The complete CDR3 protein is CASSLNRGTEAFF.

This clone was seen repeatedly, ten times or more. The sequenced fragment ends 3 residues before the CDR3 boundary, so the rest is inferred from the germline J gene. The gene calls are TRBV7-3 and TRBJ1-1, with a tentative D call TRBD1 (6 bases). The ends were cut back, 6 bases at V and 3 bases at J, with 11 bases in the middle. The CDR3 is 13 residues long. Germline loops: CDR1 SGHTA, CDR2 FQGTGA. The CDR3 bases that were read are TGTGCCAGCAGTCAGGACAGAGACACTGAA. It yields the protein CASSQDRDTE. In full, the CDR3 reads CASSQDRDTEAFF. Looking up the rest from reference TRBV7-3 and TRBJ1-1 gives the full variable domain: GAGVSQTPSNKVTEKGKYVELRCDPISGHTALYWYRQSLGQGPEFLIYFQGTGAADDSGLPNDRFFAVRPEGSVSTLKIQRTERGDSAVYLCASSQDRDTEAFFGQGTRLTVV.

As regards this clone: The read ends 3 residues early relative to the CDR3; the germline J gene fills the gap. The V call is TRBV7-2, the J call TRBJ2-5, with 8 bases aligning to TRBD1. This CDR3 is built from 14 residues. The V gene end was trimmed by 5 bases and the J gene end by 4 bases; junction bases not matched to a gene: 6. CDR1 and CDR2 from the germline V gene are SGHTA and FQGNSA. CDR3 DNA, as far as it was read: TGTGCCAGCAGCAAACCCGGGACAGGAGAGACC. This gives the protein CASSKPGTGET. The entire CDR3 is CASSKPGTGETQYF.

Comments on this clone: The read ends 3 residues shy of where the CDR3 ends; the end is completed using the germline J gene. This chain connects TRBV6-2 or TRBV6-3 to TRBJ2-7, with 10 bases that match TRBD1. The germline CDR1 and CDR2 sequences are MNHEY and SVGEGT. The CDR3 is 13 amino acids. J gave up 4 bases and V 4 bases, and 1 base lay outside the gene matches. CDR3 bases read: TGTGCCAGCAGTTGGGACAGGGGTTACGAG. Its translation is CASSWDRGYE. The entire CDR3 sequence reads CASSWDRGYEQYF.

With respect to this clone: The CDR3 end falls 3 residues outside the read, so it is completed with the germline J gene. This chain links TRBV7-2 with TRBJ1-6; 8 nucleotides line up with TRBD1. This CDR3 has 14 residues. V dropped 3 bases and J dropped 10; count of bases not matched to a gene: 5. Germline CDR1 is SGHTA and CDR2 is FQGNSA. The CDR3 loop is CASSFTRGQSPLHF. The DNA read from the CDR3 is TGTGCCAGCAGCTTCACCAGGGGGCAGTCACCC. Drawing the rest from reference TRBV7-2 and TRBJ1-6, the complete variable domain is GAGVSQSPSNKVTEKGKDVELRCDPISGHTALYWYRQSLGQGLEFLIYFQGNSAPDKSGLPSDRFSAERTGGSVSTLTIQRTQQEDSAVYLCASSFTRGQSPLHFGNGTRLTVT.

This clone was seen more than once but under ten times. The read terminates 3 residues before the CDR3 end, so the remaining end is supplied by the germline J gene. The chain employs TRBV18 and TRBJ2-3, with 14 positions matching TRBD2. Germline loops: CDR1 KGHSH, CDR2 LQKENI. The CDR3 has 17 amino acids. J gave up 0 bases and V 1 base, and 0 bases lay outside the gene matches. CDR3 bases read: TGTGCCAGCTCACCACGGACTAGCGGGGGGAGCACAGATACG. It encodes CASSPRTSGGSTDT. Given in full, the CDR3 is CASSPRTSGGSTDTQYF.

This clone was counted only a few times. CDR3: CASSLDRTGFKLFF. The part of the CDR3 DNA that was read is TGTGCCAGCAGCTTAGATCGGACAGGGTTTAAA. The chain couples TRBV11-2 to TRBJ1-4; 8 bases are shared with TRBD1. The sequence runs out 3 residues before the end of the CDR3; the remainder is reconstructed from the germline J gene. The CDR3 contains 14 residues. Germline V gene lookup returns CDR1 SGHAT and CDR2 FQNNGV.

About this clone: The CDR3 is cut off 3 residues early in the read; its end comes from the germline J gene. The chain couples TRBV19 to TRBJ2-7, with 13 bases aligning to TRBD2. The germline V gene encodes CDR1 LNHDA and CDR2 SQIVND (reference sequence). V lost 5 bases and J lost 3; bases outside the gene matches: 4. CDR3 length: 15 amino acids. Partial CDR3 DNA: TGTGCCAGTAGTGCGGGACTAGCGGGACTCTACGAG. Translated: CASSAGLAGLYE. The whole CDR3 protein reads CASSAGLAGLYEQYF. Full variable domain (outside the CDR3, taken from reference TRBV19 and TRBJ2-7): DGGITQSPKYLFRKEGQNVTLSCEQNLNHDAMYWYRQDPGQGLRLIYYSQIVNDFQKGDIAEGYSVSREKKESFPLTVTSAQKNPTAFYLCASSAGLAGLYEQYFGPGTRLTVT.

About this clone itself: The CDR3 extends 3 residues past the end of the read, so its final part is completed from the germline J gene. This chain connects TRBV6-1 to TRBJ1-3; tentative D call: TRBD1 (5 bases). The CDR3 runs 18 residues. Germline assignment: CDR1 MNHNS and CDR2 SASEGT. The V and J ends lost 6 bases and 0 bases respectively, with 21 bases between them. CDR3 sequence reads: CASRERWRTLNSGNTIYF. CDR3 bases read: TGTGCCAGCAGAGAAAGGTGGAGGACACTTAACTCTGGAAACACC.

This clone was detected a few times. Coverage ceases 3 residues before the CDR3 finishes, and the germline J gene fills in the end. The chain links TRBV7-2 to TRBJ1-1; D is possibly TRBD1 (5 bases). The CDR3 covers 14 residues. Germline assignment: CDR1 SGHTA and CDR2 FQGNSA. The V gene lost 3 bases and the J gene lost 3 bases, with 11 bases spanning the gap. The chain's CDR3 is CASSFARQHTEAFF. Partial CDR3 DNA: TGTGCCAGCAGCTTCGCTCGACAGCACACTGAA.